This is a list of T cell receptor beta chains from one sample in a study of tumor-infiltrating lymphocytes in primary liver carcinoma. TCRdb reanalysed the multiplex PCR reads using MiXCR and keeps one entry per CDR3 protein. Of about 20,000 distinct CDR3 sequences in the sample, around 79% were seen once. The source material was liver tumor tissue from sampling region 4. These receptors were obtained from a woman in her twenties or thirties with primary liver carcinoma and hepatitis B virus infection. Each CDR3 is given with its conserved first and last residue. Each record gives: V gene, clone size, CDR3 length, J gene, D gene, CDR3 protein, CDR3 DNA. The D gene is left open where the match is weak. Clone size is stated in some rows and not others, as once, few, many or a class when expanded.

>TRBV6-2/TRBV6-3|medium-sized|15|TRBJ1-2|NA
CASGGELSVNYGYTF
TGTGCCAGCGGAGGGGAATTATCTGTTAACTATGGCTACACCTTC
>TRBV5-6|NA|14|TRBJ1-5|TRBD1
CAGSRGGSNQPQHF
TGTGCCGGCAGCAGAGGGGGCAGCAATCAACCCCAGCATTTT
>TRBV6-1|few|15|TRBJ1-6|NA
CASSEQGDSGSHLHF
TGTGCTAGCAGTGAACAGGGTGATAGCGGTTCACATCTCCACTTT
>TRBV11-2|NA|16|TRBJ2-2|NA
CASSSVPQLNTGELFF
TGTGCCAGCAGCTCCGTTCCCCAGTTGAACACCGGGGAGCTGTTTTTT
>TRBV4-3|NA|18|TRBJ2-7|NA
CASNQVVTGDHISYEQYF
TGCGCCAGCAACCAAGTTGTGACGGGGGATCACATTAGCTACGAGCAGTACTTC
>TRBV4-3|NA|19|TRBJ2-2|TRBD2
CASSVLAGGPRSNTGELSF
TGCGCCAGCAGCGTACTAGCGGGAGGGCCCCGCTCGAACACCGGGGAGCTGTCCTTT
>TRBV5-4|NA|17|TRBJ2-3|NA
CASSVEGDPSPTDTQYF
TGTGCCAGCAGCGTAGAGGGAGACCCTTCACCCACAGATACGCAGTATTTT
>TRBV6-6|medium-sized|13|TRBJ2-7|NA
CASSNGGNYEQYF
TGTGCCAGCAGTAACGGGGGAAACTACGAGCAGTACTTC
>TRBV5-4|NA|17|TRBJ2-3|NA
CASSVYGHPPPKGTQYF
TGTGCCAGCAGCGTATACGGACACCCTCCACCCAAAGGTACGCAGTATTTT
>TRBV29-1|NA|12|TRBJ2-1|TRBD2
CRVVGWEGRSFF
TGCAGGGTCGTGGGATGGGAGGGCCGATCGTTCTTC
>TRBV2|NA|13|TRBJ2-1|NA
CAGLISSYNEHSF
TGTGCCGGTCTAATCAGCTCCTACAATGAGCATTCCTTC
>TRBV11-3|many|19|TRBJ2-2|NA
CASSLVGLQPGLITGELFF
TGTGCCAGCAGCTTAGTGGGACTCCAACCCGGATTAATCACCGGGGAGCTGTTTTTT
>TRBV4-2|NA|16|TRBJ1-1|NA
CASSPVGGRGNTEAFF
TGTGCCAGTAGCCCCGTCGGGGGGAGAGGTAACACTGAAGCTTTCTTT
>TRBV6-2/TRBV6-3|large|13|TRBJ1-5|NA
CASSYRDNQPQHF
TGTGCCAGCAGTTACCGGGACAATCAGCCCCAGCATTTT
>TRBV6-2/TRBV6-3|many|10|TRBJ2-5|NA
CASSEETQYF
TGTGCCAGCAGTGAAGAGACCCAGTACTTT
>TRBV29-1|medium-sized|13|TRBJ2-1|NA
CSAARDASNEQFF
TGCAGCGCCGCCCGGGATGCTTCGAATGAGCAGTTCTTC
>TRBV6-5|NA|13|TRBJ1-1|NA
CASNQQESTEALF
TGTGCCAGCAATCAACAGGAGTCAACTGAAGCCCTCTTT
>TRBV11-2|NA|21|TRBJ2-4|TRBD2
CASSHDGTFTGISGRQNIQYF
TGTGCCAGCAGCCATGACGGGACATTTACCGGGATTAGCGGGAGGCAAAACATTCAGTACTTT
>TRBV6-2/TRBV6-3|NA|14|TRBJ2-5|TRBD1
CASSSGTAHETQYF
TGTGCCAGCAGCTCCGGGACAGCCCACGAGACCCAGTACTTC
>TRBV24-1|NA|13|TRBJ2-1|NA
CATSDVNDSEQFF
TGTGCCACCAGTGACGTTAATGACAGTGAGCAGTTCTTC
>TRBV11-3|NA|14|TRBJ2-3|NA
CANSLDGPTDTQYF
TGTGCGAACAGCTTAGATGGGCCCACCGATACGCAGTATTTT
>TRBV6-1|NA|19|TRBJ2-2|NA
CANSETIPGGAANTGELFF
TGTGCCAACAGTGAAACCATTCCCGGGGGCGCCGCGAACACCGGGGAACTGTTTTTT
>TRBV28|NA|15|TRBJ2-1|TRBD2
CARRFVVAGRNEQFF
TGTGCCAGGAGATTCGTGGTAGCGGGACGCAATGAGCAGTTCTTC
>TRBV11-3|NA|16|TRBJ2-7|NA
CASSGRNRDYSYEQYF
TGCGCCAGCAGCGGCCGGAACAGGGATTACTCCTACGAGCAGTACTTC
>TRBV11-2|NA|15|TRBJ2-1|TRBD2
CASSLESGSVSEQFF
TGTGCCAGCAGCTTAGAGAGCGGGAGTGTGAGTGAGCAGTTCTTC
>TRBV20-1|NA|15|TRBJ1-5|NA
CSPRSGTRGSQPQHF
TGCAGTCCTCGATCCGGGACCCGTGGTAGTCAGCCCCAGCATTTT
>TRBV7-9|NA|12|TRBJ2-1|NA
CASSILANEQFF
TGTGCCAGCAGCATTTTAGCCAATGAACAGTTCTTC